This TCR beta chain was sequenced in a study of Graves' ophthalmopathy and Graves' hyperthyroidism. Trimming cost V 6 bases and J 2 bases, with 10 bases left between them. CDR1 is MNHEY, CDR2 SVGEGT, per germline. This CDR3 contains 13 residues. Hyperthyroidism patients had new diagnoses, durations under 2 months, and ages of 18 to 65. A roughly 10 ml volume of fresh peripheral blood provided the PBMCs. The study, taken as a whole, reports: Among thyroid clonotypes expanded above 0.001 frequency, most also appeared in blood. Sensitivity reached approximately 88% and specificity roughly 82% for a 13-signature model separating ophthalmopathy from stable hyperthyroidism.

This clonotype was observed at least ten times. The target antigen is unknown. Amplifying from RNA transcripts, the study obtained TCR beta CDR3 regions. HTBI primers were used in a first-round RT-PCR, which preceded a second-round multiplex PCR. Using its own MiXCR run on the multiplex PCR reads, TCRdb lists one record per CDR3 protein. The sample yields 400,000 to 450,000 distinct CDR3 sequences, around 21% seen once. The gene calls are TRBV6-2 or TRBV6-3 and TRBJ2-5; no clear D gene. This receptor was taken from a woman between 18 and 30 years old with stable Graves' hyperthyroidism. The material sequenced was peripheral blood. CDR3 nucleotides: TGTGCCAGCAGAGCATGGCAGCAAGAGACCCAGTACTTC. This encodes CASRAWQQETQYF.